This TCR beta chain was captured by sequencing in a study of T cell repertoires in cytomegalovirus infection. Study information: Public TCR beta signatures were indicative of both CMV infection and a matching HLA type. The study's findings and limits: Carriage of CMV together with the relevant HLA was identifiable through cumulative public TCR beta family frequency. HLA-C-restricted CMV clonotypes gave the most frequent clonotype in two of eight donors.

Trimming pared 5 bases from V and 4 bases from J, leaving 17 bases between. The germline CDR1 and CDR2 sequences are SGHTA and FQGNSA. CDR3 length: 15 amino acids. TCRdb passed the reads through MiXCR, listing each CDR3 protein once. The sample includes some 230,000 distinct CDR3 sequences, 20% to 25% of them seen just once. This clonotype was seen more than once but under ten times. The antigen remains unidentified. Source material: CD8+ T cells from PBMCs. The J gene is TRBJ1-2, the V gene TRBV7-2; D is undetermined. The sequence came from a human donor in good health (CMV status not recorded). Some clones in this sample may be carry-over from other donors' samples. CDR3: CASSPPGEPFYGYTF. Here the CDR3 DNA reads TGTGCCAGCAGCCCCCCCGGAGAGCCTTTCTATGGCTACACCTTC.